A selection of T cell receptor beta chains follows, all from one sample in a study of early T cells in non-severe SARS-CoV-2 infection. TCRdb called the 5' RACE reads again in MiXCR, with one record for every CDR3 protein. The table includes over 55,000 distinct CDR3 sequences, approximately 10% detected once. What was sequenced was whole blood. The receptors originated from an adult who was a healthcare worker with PCR-confirmed SARS-CoV-2 infection or an uninfected control (not recorded which). The CDR3 runs from the conserved cysteine through the conserved F or W. A D gene is named only where the DNA matches it firmly. Size values are once, few and many counts, or a class for expanded clones, and some rows have none.

V: TRBV6-6
size: .
J: TRBJ1-6
D: .
CDR3: CATLALAGLNSPLHF
DNA: TGTGCCACCCTGGCCCTTGCAGGGTTGAATTCACCCCTCCACTTT

V: TRBV4-2
size: many
J: TRBJ2-5
D: TRBD2
CDR3: CASSQDSKSLAGGETQYF
DNA: TGTGCCAGCAGCCAAGATTCGAAGTCACTAGCGGGGGGTGAGACCCAGTACTTC

V: TRBV29-1
size: .
J: TRBJ1-2
D: .
CDR3: CSVEDNPFIPFNYGYTF
DNA: TGCAGCGTTGAAGATAATCCCTTCATCCCTTTTAACTATGGCTACACCTTC

V: TRBV6-5
size: many
J: TRBJ1-4
D: .
CDR3: CASSLSLTNEKLFF
DNA: TGTGCCAGCAGTCTCAGCCTAACTAATGAAAAACTGTTTTTT

V: TRBV5-4
size: few
J: TRBJ2-3
D: .
CDR3: CASSSFDADADTQYF
DNA: TGTGCCAGCAGCTCTTTCGACGCGGACGCAGATACGCAGTATTTT

V: TRBV4-2
size: .
J: TRBJ2-3
D: .
CDR3: CASSHATHTDTQYF
DNA: TGTGCCAGCAGCCACGCGACACACACAGATACGCAGTATTTT

V: TRBV20-1
size: few
J: TRBJ2-3
D: .
CDR3: CSARDFGQPTDTQYF
DNA: TGCAGTGCTAGAGATTTCGGCCAGCCCACAGATACGCAGTATTTT

V: TRBV24-1
size: many
J: TRBJ1-5
D: .
CDR3: CATREDSNQPQHF
DNA: TGTGCCACCAGGGAGGATAGCAATCAGCCCCAGCATTTT

V: TRBV21-1
size: .
J: TRBJ2-1
D: .
CDR3: CASSKVGDRGDRQFF
DNA: TGTGCCAGCAGCAAAGTGGGAGACAGGGGAGATAGGCAGTTCTTC

V: TRBV11-3
size: .
J: TRBJ2-2
D: TRBD1
CDR3: CASSPDRGRWTGELFF
DNA: TGTGCCAGCAGCCCCGACAGGGGGCGATGGACCGGGGAGCTGTTTTTT

V: TRBV20-1
size: .
J: TRBJ2-3
D: .
CDR3: CSAPPPDSGTDTQYF
DNA: TGCAGTGCTCCCCCGCCGGACTCCGGCACAGATACGCAGTATTTT

V: TRBV27
size: few
J: TRBJ2-3
D: .
CDR3: CASSVLSRDLTDTQYF
DNA: TGTGCCAGCAGTGTACTCTCCCGGGACCTCACAGATACGCAGTATTTT

V: TRBV10-3
size: many
J: TRBJ2-3
D: TRBD1
CDR3: CAISLGTGLDTQYF
DNA: TGTGCCATCAGCTTGGGGACAGGTCTAGATACGCAGTATTTT

V: TRBV14
size: .
J: TRBJ2-1
D: .
CDR3: CASSQDRWMYNEQFF
DNA: TGTGCCAGCAGCCAAGATCGGTGGATGTACAATGAGCAGTTCTTC

V: TRBV4-1
size: few
J: TRBJ1-6
D: .
CDR3: CASSQDRQGNSPLHF
DNA: TGCGCCAGCAGCCAAGATCGGCAGGGGAATTCACCCCTCCACTTT

V: TRBV18
size: many
J: TRBJ2-3
D: .
CDR3: CASSLMRTTTDTQYF
DNA: TGTGCCAGCTCTCTCATGAGGACCACCACAGATACGCAGTATTTT

V: TRBV12-3/TRBV12-4
size: many
J: TRBJ1-1
D: .
CDR3: CASSEGRNTEAFF
DNA: TGTGCCAGCAGCGAAGGGAGGAACACTGAAGCTTTCTTT

V: TRBV10-2
size: .
J: TRBJ2-5
D: .
CDR3: CASSEPGRQETQYF
DNA: TGCGCCAGCAGTGAGCCAGGGCGTCAAGAGACCCAGTACTTC

V: TRBV4-1
size: .
J: TRBJ2-3
D: .
CDR3: CASSQEKDYYTDTQYF
DNA: TGCGCCAGCAGCCAAGAAAAAGACTACTACACAGATACGCAGTATTTT

V: TRBV7-2
size: .
J: TRBJ1-4
D: .
CDR3: CASSYGGNEKLFF
DNA: TGTGCCAGCAGCTACGGGGGTAATGAAAAACTGTTTTTT

V: TRBV27
size: few
J: TRBJ1-1
D: TRBD1
CDR3: CASINRGGGTEAFF
DNA: TGTGCCAGCATCAACAGGGGCGGAGGCACTGAAGCTTTCTTT

V: TRBV5-4
size: .
J: TRBJ2-1
D: .
CDR3: CASSLAGTGSGEQFF
DNA: TGTGCCAGCAGCTTGGCCGGAACGGGGTCGGGTGAGCAGTTCTTC

V: TRBV12-5
size: few
J: TRBJ2-1
D: .
CDR3: CASVFPLVAPEQFF
DNA: TGTGCTAGTGTCTTCCCTCTTGTTGCGCCAGAGCAGTTCTTC

V: TRBV12-3/TRBV12-4
size: many
J: TRBJ1-5
D: TRBD1
CDR3: CASSFATGTRNQPQHF
DNA: TGTGCCAGCAGTTTCGCGACAGGGACTCGCAATCAGCCCCAGCATTTT

V: TRBV7-3
size: .
J: TRBJ1-1
D: .
CDR3: CASSLSGDTEAFF
DNA: TGTGCCAGCAGCTTAAGCGGGGACACTGAAGCTTTCTTT

V: TRBV3-1
size: .
J: TRBJ1-1
D: .
CDR3: CASSHIQGDTEAFF
DNA: TGTGCCAGCAGCCACATTCAAGGGGACACTGAAGCTTTCTTT

V: TRBV7-3
size: few
J: TRBJ2-3
D: .
CDR3: CASSPNLQGFDTQYF
DNA: TGTGCCAGCAGCCCTAATCTCCAGGGGTTCGATACGCAGTATTTT

V: TRBV4-1
size: .
J: TRBJ2-5
D: .
CDR3: CASSQPGGRGDQETQYF
DNA: TGCGCCAGCAGCCAACCAGGGGGCCGGGGGGACCAAGAGACCCAGTACTTC

V: TRBV5-4
size: many
J: TRBJ2-3
D: TRBD1
CDR3: CASSRPGQGAKHTQYF
DNA: TGTGCCAGCAGCCGCCCGGGACAGGGGGCCAAGCATACGCAGTATTTT

V: TRBV18
size: .
J: TRBJ2-3
D: TRBD2
CDR3: CASSPRRGLAASTDTQYF
DNA: TGTGCCAGCTCACCAAGAAGGGGACTAGCGGCTAGCACAGATACGCAGTATTTT

V: TRBV4-1
size: many
J: TRBJ2-2
D: TRBD1
CDR3: CASRARDRGTGELFF
DNA: TGCGCCAGCAGGGCCCGGGACAGGGGCACCGGGGAGCTGTTTTTT

V: TRBV20-1
size: few
J: TRBJ2-5
D: .
CDR3: CSGGYGETQYF
DNA: TGCAGTGGAGGGTACGGGGAGACCCAGTACTTC

V: TRBV27
size: .
J: TRBJ1-5
D: .
CDR3: CASSLSFGRNYQPQHF
DNA: TGTGCCAGCAGTTTATCATTCGGCAGAAATTATCAGCCCCAGCATTTT

V: TRBV7-2
size: few
J: TRBJ2-2
D: .
CDR3: CASSAGVPGELFF
DNA: TGTGCCAGCAGCGCCGGAGTCCCCGGGGAGCTGTTTTTT

V: TRBV20-1
size: .
J: TRBJ1-2
D: .
CDR3: CSASPRQLDGYTF
DNA: TGCAGTGCTAGTCCGAGACAGCTCGATGGCTACACCTTC

V: TRBV19
size: few
J: TRBJ1-2
D: .
CDR3: CASSPTSLGNYGYTF
DNA: TGTGCCAGTAGTCCAACCAGCCTTGGTAACTATGGCTACACCTTC

V: TRBV11-2
size: .
J: TRBJ2-5
D: TRBD1
CDR3: CASSSDRVETQYF
DNA: TGTGCCAGCAGCTCGGACAGGGTGGAGACCCAGTACTTC

V: TRBV11-1
size: many
J: TRBJ2-3
D: .
CDR3: CASSTYTDTQYF
DNA: TGTGCCAGCAGCACCTACACAGATACGCAGTATTTT

V: TRBV29-1
size: .
J: TRBJ2-5
D: TRBD2
CDR3: CSVGPGTTQETQYF
DNA: TGCAGCGTTGGCCCTGGGACTACCCAAGAGACCCAGTACTTC

V: TRBV12-3/TRBV12-4
size: few
J: TRBJ2-1
D: .
CDR3: CASSPPLGEFSNEQFF
DNA: TGTGCCAGCAGCCCCCCTTTGGGGGAGTTTAGCAATGAGCAGTTCTTC

V: TRBV24-1
size: .
J: TRBJ2-2
D: TRBD2
CDR3: CATSDSGTRGTGELFF
DNA: TGTGCCACCAGTGATTCTGGGACTAGGGGCACCGGGGAGCTGTTTTTT

V: TRBV15
size: .
J: TRBJ2-5
D: .
CDR3: CATSRDLGQEAYQETQYF
DNA: TGTGCCACCAGCAGAGATCTCGGGCAGGAAGCTTACCAAGAGACCCAGTACTTC

V: TRBV15
size: .
J: TRBJ1-1
D: .
CDR3: CATSRDLRDTEAFF
DNA: TGTGCCACCAGCAGAGATCTGCGGGACACTGAAGCTTTCTTT

V: TRBV15
size: many
J: TRBJ2-3
D: .
CDR3: CATSSKGWVVTDTQYF
DNA: TGTGCCACCAGCAGTAAGGGGTGGGTAGTTACAGATACGCAGTATTTT

V: TRBV12-3/TRBV12-4
size: .
J: TRBJ1-6
D: .
CDR3: CASSPSGRDFKDSPLHF
DNA: TGTGCCAGCAGTCCCAGTGGCAGGGACTTTAAAGACTCACCCCTCCACTTT

V: TRBV12-3/TRBV12-4
size: once
J: TRBJ1-2
D: .
CDR3: CASSQPQGLGNYGYTF
DNA: TGTGCCAGCAGCCAACCCCAGGGGTTGGGGAACTATGGCTACACCTTC

V: TRBV3-1
size: many
J: TRBJ2-3
D: TRBD1
CDR3: CASSQVSGQGQRSTDTQYF
DNA: TGTGCCAGCAGCCAAGTTTCGGGACAGGGTCAGAGGAGCACAGATACGCAGTATTTT

V: TRBV6-2/TRBV6-3
size: few
J: TRBJ1-4
D: .
CDR3: CASSSARKLFF
DNA: TGTGCCAGCAGCTCGGCTCGAAAACTGTTTTTT

V: TRBV5-4
size: few
J: TRBJ2-1
D: TRBD1
CDR3: CASSLGQGALNEQFF
DNA: TGTGCCAGCAGCTTGGGGCAGGGGGCGCTTAATGAGCAGTTCTTC

V: TRBV27
size: .
J: TRBJ1-1
D: TRBD1
CDR3: CASSLGQGGTEAFF
DNA: TGTGCCAGCAGTTTAGGACAGGGCGGCACTGAAGCTTTCTTT

V: TRBV25-1
size: many
J: TRBJ1-1
D: .
CDR3: CASSESIRAGNTEAFF
DNA: TGTGCCAGCAGTGAATCAATTCGGGCAGGGAACACTGAAGCTTTCTTT

V: TRBV6-6
size: few
J: TRBJ1-4
D: TRBD1
CDR3: CASSSFEAQGGKLFF
DNA: TGTGCCAGCAGTTCCTTCGAAGCACAGGGGGGAAAACTGTTTTTT

V: TRBV21-1
size: .
J: TRBJ1-5
D: .
CDR3: CASSKVGGRRSNQPQHF
DNA: TGTGCCAGCAGCAAAGTTGGGGGAAGAAGAAGCAATCAGCCCCAGCATTTT

V: TRBV6-2/TRBV6-3
size: few
J: TRBJ1-5
D: TRBD1
CDR3: CASRTYRGQGANNQPQHF
DNA: TGTGCCAGCAGAACGTACCGGGGACAGGGGGCAAACAATCAGCCCCAGCATTTT